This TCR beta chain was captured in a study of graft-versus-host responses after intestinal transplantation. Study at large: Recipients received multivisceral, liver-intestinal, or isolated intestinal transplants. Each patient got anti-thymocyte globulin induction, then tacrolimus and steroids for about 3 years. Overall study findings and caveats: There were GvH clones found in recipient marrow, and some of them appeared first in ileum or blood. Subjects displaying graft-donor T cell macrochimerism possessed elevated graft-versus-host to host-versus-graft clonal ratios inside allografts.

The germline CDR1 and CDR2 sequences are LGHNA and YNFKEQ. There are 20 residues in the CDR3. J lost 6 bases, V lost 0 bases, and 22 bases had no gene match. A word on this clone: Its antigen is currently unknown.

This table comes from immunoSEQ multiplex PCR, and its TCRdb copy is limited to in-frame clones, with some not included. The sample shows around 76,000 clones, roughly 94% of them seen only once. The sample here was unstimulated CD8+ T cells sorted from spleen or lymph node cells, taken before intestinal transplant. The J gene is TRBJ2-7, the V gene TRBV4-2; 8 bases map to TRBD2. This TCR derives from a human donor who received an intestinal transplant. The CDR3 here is CASSQEGSRGGAPDIREQYF. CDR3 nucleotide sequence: TGTGCCAGCAGCCAAGAAGGTTCACGGGGGGGGGCCCCGGATATTCGCGAGCAGTACTTC.